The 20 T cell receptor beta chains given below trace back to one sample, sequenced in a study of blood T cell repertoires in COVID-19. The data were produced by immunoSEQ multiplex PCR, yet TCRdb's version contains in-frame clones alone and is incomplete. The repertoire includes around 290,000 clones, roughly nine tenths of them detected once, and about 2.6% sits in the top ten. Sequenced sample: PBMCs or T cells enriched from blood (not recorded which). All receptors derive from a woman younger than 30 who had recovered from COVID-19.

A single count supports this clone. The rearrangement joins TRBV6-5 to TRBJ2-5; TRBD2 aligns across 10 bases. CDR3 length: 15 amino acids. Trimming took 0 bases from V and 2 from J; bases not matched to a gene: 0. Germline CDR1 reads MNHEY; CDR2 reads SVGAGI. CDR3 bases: TGTGCCAGCAGTTACTCGACTAGCGGGCAAGAGACCCAGTACTTC. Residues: CASSYSTSGQETQYF.

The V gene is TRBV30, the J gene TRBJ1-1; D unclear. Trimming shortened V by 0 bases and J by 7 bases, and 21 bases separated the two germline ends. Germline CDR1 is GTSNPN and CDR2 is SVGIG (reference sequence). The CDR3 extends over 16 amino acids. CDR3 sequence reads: CAWSVAGPTDFLEAFF. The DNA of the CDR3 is TGTGCCTGGAGTGTAGCCGGCCCGACCGACTTCCTTGAAGCTTTCTTT. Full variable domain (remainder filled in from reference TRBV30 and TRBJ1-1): SQTIHQWPATLVQPVGSPLSLECTVEGTSNPNLYWYRQAAGRGLQLLFYSVGIGQISSEVPQNLSASRPQDRQFILSSKKLLLSDSGFYLCAWSVAGPTDFLEAFFGQGTRLTVV.

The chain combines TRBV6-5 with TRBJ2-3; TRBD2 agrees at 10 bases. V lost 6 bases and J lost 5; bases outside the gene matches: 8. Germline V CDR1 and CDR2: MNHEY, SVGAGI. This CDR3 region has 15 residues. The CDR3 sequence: CASRSLAGVEDTQYF. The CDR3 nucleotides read TGTGCCAGCAGGTCCCTAGCGGGGGTGGAAGATACGCAGTATTTT.

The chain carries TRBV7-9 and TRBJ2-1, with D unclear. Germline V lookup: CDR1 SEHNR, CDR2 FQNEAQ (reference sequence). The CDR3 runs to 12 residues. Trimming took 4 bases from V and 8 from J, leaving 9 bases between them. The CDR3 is CASSSYSDEQFF. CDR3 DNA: TGTGCCAGCAGCTCCTACTCCGATGAGCAGTTCTTC.

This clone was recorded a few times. Written as DNA, the CDR3 is TGTGCCAGCAGTGAAGCGCTTGGGGGGGGCACAGATACGCAGTATTTT. It translates to CASSEALGGGTDTQYF. The chain is built from TRBV6-1 and TRBJ2-3, with TRBD2 identical over 7 bases. The CDR3 covers 16 residues. Germline lookup yields CDR1 MNHNS and CDR2 SASEGT. V lost 0 bases, J lost 1 base, and 4 bases stayed unmatched.

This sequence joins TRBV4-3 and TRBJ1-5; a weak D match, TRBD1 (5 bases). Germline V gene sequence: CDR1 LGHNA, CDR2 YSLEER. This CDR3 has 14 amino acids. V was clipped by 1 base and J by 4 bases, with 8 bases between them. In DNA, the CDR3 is TGCGCCAGCAGCCAAGGCAGGGCAAATCAGCCCCAGCATTTT. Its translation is CASSQGRANQPQHF.

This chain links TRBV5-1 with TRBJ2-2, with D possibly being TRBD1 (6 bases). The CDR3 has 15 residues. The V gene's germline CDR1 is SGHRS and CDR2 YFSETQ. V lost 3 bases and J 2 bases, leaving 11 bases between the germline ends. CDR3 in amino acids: CASSSETGNTGELFF. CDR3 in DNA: TGCGCCAGCAGCTCCGAGACAGGAAACACCGGGGAGCTGTTTTTT.

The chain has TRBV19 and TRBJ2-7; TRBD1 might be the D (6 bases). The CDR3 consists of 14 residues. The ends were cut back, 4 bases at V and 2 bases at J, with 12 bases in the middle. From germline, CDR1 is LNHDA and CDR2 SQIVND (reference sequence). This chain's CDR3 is CASSKRTAPYEQYF. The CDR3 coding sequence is TGTGCCAGTAGTAAAAGGACAGCCCCCTACGAGCAGTACTTC.

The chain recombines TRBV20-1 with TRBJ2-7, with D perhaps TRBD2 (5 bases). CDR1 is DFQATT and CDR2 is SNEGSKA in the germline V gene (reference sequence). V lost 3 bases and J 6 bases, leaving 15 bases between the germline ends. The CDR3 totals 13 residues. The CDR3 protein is CSASNSGSGEQYF. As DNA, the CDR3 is TGCAGTGCTAGTAATAGTGGGAGTGGCGAGCAGTACTTC.

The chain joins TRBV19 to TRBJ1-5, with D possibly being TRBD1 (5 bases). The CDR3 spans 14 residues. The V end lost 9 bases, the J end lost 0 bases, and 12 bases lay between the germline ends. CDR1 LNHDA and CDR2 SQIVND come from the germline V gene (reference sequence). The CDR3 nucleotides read TGTGCCAGCGGGGGGGTAAATAGCAATCAGCCCCAGCATTTT. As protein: CASGGVNSNQPQHF. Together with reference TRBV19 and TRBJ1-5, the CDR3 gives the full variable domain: DGGITQSPKYLFRKEGQNVTLSCEQNLNHDAMYWYRQDPGQGLRLIYYSQIVNDFQKGDIAEGYSVSREKKESFPLTVTSAQKNPTAFYLCASGGVNSNQPQHFGDGTRLSIL.

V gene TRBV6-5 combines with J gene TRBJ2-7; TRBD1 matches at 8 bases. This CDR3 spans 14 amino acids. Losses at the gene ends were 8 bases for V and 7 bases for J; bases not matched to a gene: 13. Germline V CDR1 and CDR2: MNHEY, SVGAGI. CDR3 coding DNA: TGTGCCAGCGCCCAGGGGGCGAAGTCCTGGGAGCAGTACTTC. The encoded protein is CASAQGAKSWEQYF.

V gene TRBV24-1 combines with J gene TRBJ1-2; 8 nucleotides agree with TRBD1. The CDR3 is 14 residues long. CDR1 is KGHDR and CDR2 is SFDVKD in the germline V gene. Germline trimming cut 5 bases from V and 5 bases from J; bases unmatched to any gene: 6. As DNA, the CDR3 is TGTGCCACCAGTGCACGACAGGGGCGGTATGGCTACACCTTC. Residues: CATSARQGRYGYTF.

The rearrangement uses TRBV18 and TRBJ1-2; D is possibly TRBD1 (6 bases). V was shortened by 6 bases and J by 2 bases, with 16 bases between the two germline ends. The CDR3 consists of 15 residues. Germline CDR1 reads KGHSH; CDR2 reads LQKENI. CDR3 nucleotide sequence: TGTGCCAGCTCCCCCTCGACAGGATTCAACTATGGCTACACCTTC. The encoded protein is CASSPSTGFNYGYTF.

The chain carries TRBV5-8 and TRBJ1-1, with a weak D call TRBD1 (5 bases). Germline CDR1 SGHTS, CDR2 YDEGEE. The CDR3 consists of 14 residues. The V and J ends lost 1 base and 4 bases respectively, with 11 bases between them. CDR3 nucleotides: TGTGCCAGCAGCTTGATTGGGGCGCCCACTGAAGCTTTCTTT. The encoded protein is CASSLIGAPTEAFF.

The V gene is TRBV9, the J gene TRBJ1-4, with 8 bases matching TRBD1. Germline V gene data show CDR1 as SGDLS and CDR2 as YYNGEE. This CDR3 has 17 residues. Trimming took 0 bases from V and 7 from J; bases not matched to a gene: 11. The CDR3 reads CASSVDARQGIFEKLFF. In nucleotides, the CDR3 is TGTGCCAGCAGCGTAGATGCGAGACAGGGGATTTTTGAAAAACTGTTTTTT.

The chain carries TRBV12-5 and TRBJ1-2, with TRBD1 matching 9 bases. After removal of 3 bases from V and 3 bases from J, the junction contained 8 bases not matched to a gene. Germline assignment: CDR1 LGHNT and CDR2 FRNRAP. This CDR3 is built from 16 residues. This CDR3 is CASGFSGTGIDYGYTF. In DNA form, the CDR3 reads TGTGCTAGTGGTTTTTCCGGGACAGGGATCGACTATGGCTACACCTTC.

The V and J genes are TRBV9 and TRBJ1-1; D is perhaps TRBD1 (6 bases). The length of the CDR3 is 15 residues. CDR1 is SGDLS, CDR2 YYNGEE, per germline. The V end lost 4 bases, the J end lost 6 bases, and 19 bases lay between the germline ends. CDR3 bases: TGTGCCAGCAGCCCAAACTCGGACAGACCAGCTGAAGCTTTCTTT. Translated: CASSPNSDRPAEAFF.

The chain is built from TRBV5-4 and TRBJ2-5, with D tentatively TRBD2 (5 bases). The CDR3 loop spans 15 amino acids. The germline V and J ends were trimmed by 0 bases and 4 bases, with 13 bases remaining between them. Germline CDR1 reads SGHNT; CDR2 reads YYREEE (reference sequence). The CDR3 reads CASSLGASLGETQYF. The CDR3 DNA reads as TGTGCCAGCAGCTTGGGGGCTAGCCTGGGAGAGACCCAGTACTTC.

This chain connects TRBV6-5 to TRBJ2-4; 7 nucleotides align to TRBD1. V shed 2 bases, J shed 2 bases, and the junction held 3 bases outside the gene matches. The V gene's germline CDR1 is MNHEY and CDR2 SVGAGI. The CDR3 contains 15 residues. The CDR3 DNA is TGTGCCAGCAGTTACACGACAGGGTCCAAAAACATTCAGTACTTC. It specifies CASSYTTGSKNIQYF.

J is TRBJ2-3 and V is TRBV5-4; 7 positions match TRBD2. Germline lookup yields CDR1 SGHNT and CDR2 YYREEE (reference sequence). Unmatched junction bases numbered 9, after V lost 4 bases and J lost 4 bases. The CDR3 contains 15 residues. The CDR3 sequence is CASSARTSLPDTQYF. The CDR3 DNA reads TGTGCCAGCAGCGCGAGGACTAGTCTCCCAGATACGCAGTATTTT.